This TCR beta chain was identified during a study of shared clonotypes between healthy human individuals. Study as a whole: Serving as donors were a couple of women and a few men, whose ages spanned 18 to 49. Study-wide points: Blood was the sole source, and tissue repertoires probably differ.

Among the donors, all were Caucasian adults who lived in Nashville, Tennessee. This clone was counted a single time. What it binds is unknown. Profiling relied on immunoSEQ multiplex PCR, and the TCRdb table lists in-frame clones only, not all of them. The table includes over 150,000 clones, about 68% detected once. The material sequenced was memory CD4+ T cells sorted from blood. The subset here: CD45RA-negative fraction. The sequence was collected from a young man in good health.

The CDR3: CASSLYRGDGYTF. The DNA of the CDR3 is TGTGCCAGCAGTTTATACAGGGGAGACGGCTACACCTTC. The chain has TRBV28 and TRBJ1-2; TRBD1 matches 7 bases. There are 13 residues in the CDR3. V shed 1 base, J shed 8 bases, and the junction held 4 bases outside the gene matches. Germline CDR1 and CDR2: MDHEN and SYDVKM.